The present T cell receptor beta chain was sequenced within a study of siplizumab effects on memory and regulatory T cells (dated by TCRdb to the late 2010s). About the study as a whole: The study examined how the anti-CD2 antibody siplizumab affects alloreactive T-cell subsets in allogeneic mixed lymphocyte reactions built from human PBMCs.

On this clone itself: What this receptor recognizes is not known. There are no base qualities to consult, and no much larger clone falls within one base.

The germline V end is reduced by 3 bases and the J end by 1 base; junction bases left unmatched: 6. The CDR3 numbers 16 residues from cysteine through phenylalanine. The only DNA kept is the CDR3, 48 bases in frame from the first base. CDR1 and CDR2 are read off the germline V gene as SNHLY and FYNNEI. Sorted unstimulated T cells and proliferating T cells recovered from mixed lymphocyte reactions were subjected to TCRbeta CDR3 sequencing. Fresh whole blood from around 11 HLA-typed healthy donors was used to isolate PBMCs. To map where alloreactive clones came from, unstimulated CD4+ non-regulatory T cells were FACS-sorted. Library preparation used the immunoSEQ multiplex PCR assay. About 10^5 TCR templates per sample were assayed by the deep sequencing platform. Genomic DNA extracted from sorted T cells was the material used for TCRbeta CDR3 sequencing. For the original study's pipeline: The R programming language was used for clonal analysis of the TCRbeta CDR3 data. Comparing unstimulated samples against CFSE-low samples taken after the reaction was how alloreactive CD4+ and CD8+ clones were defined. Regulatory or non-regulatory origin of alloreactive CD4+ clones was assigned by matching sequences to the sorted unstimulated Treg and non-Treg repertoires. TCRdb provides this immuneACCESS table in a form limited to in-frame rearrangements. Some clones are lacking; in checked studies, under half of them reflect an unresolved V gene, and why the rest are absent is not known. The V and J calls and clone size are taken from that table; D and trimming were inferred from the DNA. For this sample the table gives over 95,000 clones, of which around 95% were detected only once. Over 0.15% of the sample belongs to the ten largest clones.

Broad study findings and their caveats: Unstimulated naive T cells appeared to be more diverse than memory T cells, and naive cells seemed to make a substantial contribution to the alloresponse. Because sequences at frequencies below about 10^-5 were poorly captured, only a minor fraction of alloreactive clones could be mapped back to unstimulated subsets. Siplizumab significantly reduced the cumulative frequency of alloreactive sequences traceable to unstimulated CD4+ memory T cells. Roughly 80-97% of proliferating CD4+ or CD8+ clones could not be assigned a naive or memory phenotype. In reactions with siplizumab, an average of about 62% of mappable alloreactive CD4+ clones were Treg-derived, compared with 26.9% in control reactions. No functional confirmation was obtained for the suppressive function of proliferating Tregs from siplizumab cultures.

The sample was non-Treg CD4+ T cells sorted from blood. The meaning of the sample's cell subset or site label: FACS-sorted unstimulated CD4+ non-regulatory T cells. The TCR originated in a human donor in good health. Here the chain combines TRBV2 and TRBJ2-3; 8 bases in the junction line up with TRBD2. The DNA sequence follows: TGTGCCAGCAGTGATCGGGCGGGGGGCCGCACAGATACGCAGTATTTT. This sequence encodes CASSDRAGGRTDTQYF.